This TCR beta chain was identified during a study of T cell responses to AZD1222 COVID-19 vaccine. Clones were read by immunoSEQ multiplex PCR, and TCRdb kept only the in-frame ones, dropping some. The table includes 90,000 to 150,000 clones, approximately 90% detected once. After removal of 3 bases from V and 2 bases from J, the junction contained 6 bases not matched to a gene. The germline CDR1 and CDR2 sequences are LGHDT and YNNKEL (reference sequence). This CDR3 contains 15 residues. General observations from the study: The study identified only five or six AZD1222 recipients as seropositive at baseline. When two AZD1222 doses had been given, Spike-specific TCR breadth and depth rose. Nearly half of spike-specific TCRs reportedly go after variant regions that carry no mutations. Clonal diversity was possibly underestimated, and white British individuals and females predominated among donors.

Of note for this clone: Its antigen is not known.

The material was peripheral blood, obtained 28 days after the second AZD1222 dose. This chain uses TRBV3-1 (or the pseudogene TRBV3-2) with TRBJ1-2; 7 positions agree with TRBD1. This TCR was recovered from an adult who received the AZD1222 COVID-19 vaccine. The CDR3: CASSQRQGRNYGYTF. The CDR3 nucleotides read TGTGCCAGCAGCCAGAGACAGGGTAGGAACTATGGCTACACCTTC.